This T cell receptor beta chain derives from a study of OX40 agonist ivuxolimab in advanced cancers. As for the study in general: Ivuxolimab is a fully human IgG2 antibody that activates OX40 (CD134).

Germline assignment: CDR1 MDHEN and CDR2 SYDVKM. This CDR3 has 14 residues. Data came from immunoSEQ multiplex PCR; TCRdb stores just in-frame clones and leaves some out. The sample lists some 110,000 clones, about 90% occurring once. The receptor comes from an adult with an advanced solid tumor such as melanoma, head and neck, liver or kidney cancer. The source material was CD4+ or CD8+ T cells sorted from blood, sampled in a trial of the OX40 agonist ivuxolimab. J is TRBJ2-5 and V is TRBV28, with TRBD2 identical over 11 bases. The J call is doubtful: the DNA matches TRBJ2-7 better. CDR3 sequence reads: CASSTSGRFYEQYF. CDR3 coding DNA: TGTGCCAGCAGTACTAGCGGGAGATTCTACGAGCAGTACTTC.